The 22 T cell receptor beta chains reported below all come from one sample, sequenced in a study of blood T cell repertoires in COVID-19. Assay: immunoSEQ multiplex PCR; the TCRdb copy retains only in-frame clones and omits some. The sample lists about 160,000 clones; 87% were seen once. The specimen sequenced was peripheral blood. These receptors originate from a woman aged 55-70 years who had recovered from COVID-19.

V usage is TRBV18 and J usage is TRBJ2-2; the D gene is possibly TRBD2 (5 bases). Looked up from germline, CDR1 is KGHSH and CDR2 is LQKENI. The CDR3 is made up of 15 amino acids. Trimming took off 4 bases at V and 3 bases at J, with 12 bases between the two ends. The CDR3 spells CASSLMRADTGELFF. In DNA form, the CDR3 reads TGTGCCAGCTCACTGATGAGGGCCGACACCGGGGAGCTGTTTTTT.

The V call is TRBV6-5, the J call TRBJ1-1; the D is unclear. Trimming took off 2 bases at V and 11 bases at J, with 9 bases between the two ends. This CDR3 is built from 11 residues. Germline CDR1 and CDR2: MNHEY and SVGAGI. CDR3 residues: CASSYGGRAFF. In nucleotides, the CDR3 is TGTGCCAGCAGTTACGGAGGGCGGGCTTTCTTT.

This clone was recorded only once. The chain combines TRBV13 with TRBJ1-1, with 9 nucleotides matching TRBD1. CDR1 is PRHDT and CDR2 is FYEKMQ in the germline V gene (reference sequence). V dropped 4 bases and J dropped 1; count of bases not matched to a gene: 7. The CDR3 is 16 amino acids. CDR3 residues: CASSYTGTGKNTEAFF. CDR3 coding DNA: TGTGCCAGCAGCTATACCGGGACAGGGAAGAACACTGAAGCTTTCTTT.

This chain connects TRBV2 to TRBJ1-2, with 9 bases matching TRBD1. The CDR3 length is 14 residues. J was trimmed by 7 bases and V by 4 bases; bases with no gene match: 7. The germline V gene encodes CDR1 SNHLY and CDR2 FYNNEI. Here the CDR3 reads CASSGTGEMSGYTF. CDR3 DNA: TGTGCCAGCAGTGGGACAGGGGAGATGAGTGGCTACACCTTC.

This chain connects TRBV30 to TRBJ1-1; D gene unclear. This CDR3 is 10 amino acids long. Germline CDR1 is GTSNPN and CDR2 is SVGIG (reference sequence). Trimming removed 5 bases from V and 6 bases from J, with 7 bases in between. For the CDR3, the DNA is TGTGCCTGGGACTTCGCTGAAGCTTTCTTT. Its protein is CAWDFAEAFF. Combining the CDR3 with reference TRBV30 and TRBJ1-1 gives the whole variable domain SQTIHQWPATLVQPVGSPLSLECTVEGTSNPNLYWYRQAAGRGLQLLFYSVGIGQISSEVPQNLSASRPQDRQFILSSKKLLLSDSGFYLCAWDFAEAFFGQGTRLTVV.

The chain recombines TRBV5-1 with TRBJ2-5; 9 nucleotides align to TRBD1. CDR1 and CDR2 from the germline V gene are SGHRS and YFSETQ. This CDR3 has 16 residues. J was trimmed by 2 bases and V by 4 bases; bases with no gene match: 9. The CDR3 reads CASSPGGQGNQETQYF. The CDR3 nucleotides read TGCGCCAGCAGCCCGGGGGGACAGGGCAATCAAGAGACCCAGTACTTC. Full variable domain (remainder filled in from reference TRBV5-1 and TRBJ2-5): KAGVTQTPRYLIKTRGQQVTLSCSPISGHRSVSWYQQTPGQGLQFLFEYFSETQRNKGNFPGRFSGRQFSNSRSEMNVSTLELGDSALYLCASSPGGQGNQETQYFGPGTRLLVL.

The chain links TRBV7-9 to TRBJ1-1; tentatively, D is TRBD1 (6 bases). The ends were cut back, 6 bases at V and 0 bases at J, with 14 bases in the middle. Germline V gene data show CDR1 as SEHNR and CDR2 as FQNEAQ (reference sequence). The CDR3 totals 15 residues. This CDR3 reads CASRETGMMNTEAFF. CDR3 in DNA: TGTGCCAGCAGAGAGACAGGAATGATGAACACTGAAGCTTTCTTT.

The rearrangement links TRBV3-1 (or the pseudogene TRBV3-2) to TRBJ1-6; no firm D call. The CDR3 has 15 amino acids. The germline V gene encodes CDR1 LGHDT and CDR2 YNNKEL (reference sequence). Trimming removed 3 bases from V and 9 bases from J, with 15 bases in between. The CDR3 DNA reads TGTGCCAGCAGCCACGGCCACAGCTCAGTTTCACCCCTCCACTTT. This sequence encodes CASSHGHSSVSPLHF.

This clone was observed a single time. The CDR3: CASSLASRELGYTF. CDR3 sequence (DNA): TGTGCCAGCAGCTTAGCGAGCCGAGAGCTTGGCTACACCTTC. The chain is built from TRBV7-8 and TRBJ1-2, with D hard to call. This CDR3 comprises 14 residues. The V and J ends lost 0 bases and 7 bases respectively, with 12 bases between them. Germline V gives CDR1 SGHVS, CDR2 FQNEAQ.

V gene TRBV30 combines with J gene TRBJ2-2, with D possibly matching TRBD1 (6 bases). The CDR3 runs to 12 residues. The V end lost 3 bases, the J end lost 6 bases, and 8 bases lay between the germline ends. Germline lookup yields CDR1 GTSNPN and CDR2 SVGIG (reference sequence). The CDR3 spells CAWSNRAGELFF. As DNA, the CDR3 is TGTGCCTGGAGCAACAGGGCCGGGGAGCTGTTTTTT.

The chain couples TRBV24-1 to TRBJ2-1, with 10 bases that match TRBD2. The CDR3 is 19 residues long. Germline CDR1 and CDR2: KGHDR and SFDVKD. V shed 3 bases, J shed 10 bases, and the junction held 20 bases outside the gene matches. The CDR3 spells CATSDPGTWERGGRKEQFF. Here the CDR3 DNA reads TGTGCCACCAGTGATCCCGGGACATGGGAGCGGGGGGGCCGCAAGGAGCAGTTCTTC.

This clone was observed once. This sequence joins TRBV19 and TRBJ1-1; TRBD1 matches at 7 bases. Germline loops: CDR1 LNHDA, CDR2 SQIVND (reference sequence). The CDR3 is made up of 15 amino acids. J was trimmed by 1 base and V by 1 base; bases with no gene match: 3. In DNA form, the CDR3 reads TGTGCCAGTAGTATAGCCACAGGGGCGAACACTGAAGCTTTCTTT. Translation: CASSIATGANTEAFF.

The rearrangement uses TRBV20-1 and TRBJ2-4; 12 nucleotides line up with TRBD1. Trimming removed 6 bases from V and 13 bases from J; junction bases left unmatched: 4. Germline CDR1 DFQATT, CDR2 SNEGSKA (reference sequence). The CDR3 sequence is 11 residues long. CDR3 amino acids: CSARDRGRQYF. The DNA for the CDR3 is TGCAGTGCACGGGACAGGGGGCGGCAGTACTTC.

The gene calls are TRBV5-5 and TRBJ2-7, with D possibly matching TRBD1 (6 bases). In germline, CDR1 is SGHKS, CDR2 YYEKEE (reference sequence). CDR3 size: 13 residues. V lost 3 bases and J 0 bases, leaving 7 bases between the germline ends. The CDR3 region has the DNA TGTGCCAGCAGCTACAGGGCCTCCTACGAGCAGTACTTC. It is translated as CASSYRASYEQYF.

In this sample, this clone turned up once. The chain combines TRBV7-2 with TRBJ2-1; the D is unclear. The CDR3 is 15 amino acids. Germline-derived CDR1 and CDR2 are SGHTA and FQGNSA. Between the trimmed V and J ends, which lost 1 base and 1 base, there was a span of 8 bases. The CDR3 reads CASSLDPGSYNEQFF. The CDR3, as DNA: TGTGCCAGCAGCTTAGATCCAGGATCCTACAATGAGCAGTTCTTC.

This chain joins TRBV28 and TRBJ1-5; D gene unclear. Deletions cut 6 bases from V and 4 bases from J, with 7 bases between. The CDR3 is 12 amino acids. Germline V CDR1 and CDR2: MDHEN, SYDVKM. The CDR3, as DNA: TGTGCCAGCAGGGCTTTTAATCAGCCCCAGCATTTT. This gives the protein CASRAFNQPQHF. Complete variable domain (other parts from reference TRBV28 and TRBJ1-5): DVKVTQSSRYLVKRTGEKVFLECVQDMDHENMFWYRQDPGLGLRLIYFSYDVKMKEKGDIPEGYSVSREKKERFSLILESASTNQTSMYLCASRAFNQPQHFGDGTRLSIL.

This rearrangement joins TRBV11-3 to TRBJ2-7; possible D gene TRBD1, 5 bases. Germline V gene lookup returns CDR1 SGHNT and CDR2 YENEEA. This CDR3 spans 14 amino acids. V was pared by 3 bases and J by 2 bases, with 11 bases between. CDR3: CASSLAGKAYEQYF. CDR3 coding DNA: TGTGCCAGCAGCTTGGCAGGGAAGGCCTACGAGCAGTACTTC.

DNA of the CDR3: TGTGCCAGCAGTGCGGACAGAGAAGCTTTCTTT. It encodes CASSADREAFF. The chain employs TRBV2 and TRBJ1-1, with a weak D call TRBD1 (6 bases). V gave up 4 bases and J gave up 8 bases, with 8 bases separating them. Germline V gene sequence: CDR1 SNHLY, CDR2 FYNNEI. The CDR3 is 11 residues long. Full variable domain (outside the CDR3, taken from reference TRBV2 and TRBJ1-1): EPEVTQTPSHQVTQMGQEVILRCVPISNHLYFYWYRQILGQKVEFLVSFYNNEISEKSEIFDDQFSVERPDGSNFTLKIRSTKLEDSAMYFCASSADREAFFGQGTRLTVV.

The rearrangement links TRBV11-3 to TRBJ2-1; 8 bases are shared with TRBD2. Trimming removed 2 bases from V and 6 bases from J; junction bases left unmatched: 9. Germline V gives CDR1 SGHNT, CDR2 YENEEA. This CDR3 has 16 amino acids. DNA of the CDR3: TGTGCCAGCAGCTTAACTTTGGGACTAGGATTCAATGAGCAGTTCTTC. It is translated as CASSLTLGLGFNEQFF.

The J gene is TRBJ2-7, the V gene TRBV2, with 7 positions matching TRBD1. Trimming at V came to 8 bases and at J to 5 bases, leaving 9 bases not matched to a gene. The CDR3 sequence is 13 residues long. Germline V gene data show CDR1 as SNHLY and CDR2 as FYNNEI. This chain's CDR3 is CASEATGPDEQYF. CDR3 bases: TGTGCCAGCGAAGCGACAGGGCCCGACGAGCAGTACTTC.

V usage is TRBV19 and J usage is TRBJ1-1; 10 positions match TRBD1. The CDR3 is 15 residues long. Per the germline V gene, CDR1 is LNHDA and CDR2 is SQIVND (reference sequence). V was pared by 11 bases and J by 3 bases, with 12 bases of the junction left unmatched. The CDR3 protein is CASQTGGAGYTEAFF. For the CDR3, the DNA is TGTGCCTCCCAGACAGGGGGCGCAGGGTACACTGAAGCTTTCTTT.

J is TRBJ1-1 and V is TRBV29-1, with TRBD1 matching over 7 bases. CDR1 and CDR2 (germline): SQVTM, ANQGSEA. The CDR3 contains 13 residues. J gave up 6 bases and V 3 bases, and 7 bases lay outside the gene matches. The CDR3, as DNA: TGCAGCGTTGACCTAGGACAGGTATCTGAAGCTTTCTTT. This sequence encodes CSVDLGQVSEAFF. Variable domain in full (rest from reference TRBV29-1 and TRBJ1-1): SAVISQKPSRDICQRGTSLTIQCQVDSQVTMMFWYRQQPGQSLTLIATANQGSEATYESGFVIDKFPISRPNLTFSTLTVSNMSPEDSSIYLCSVDLGQVSEAFFGQGTRLTVV.